This TCR beta chain is drawn from a study of blood T cells in healthy people across ages. Per the germline V gene, CDR1 is MNHEY and CDR2 is SVGAGI. The CDR3 runs to 12 residues. With a J-beta primer mix and a sample-barcoded 5' primer, a second PCR ran about 6 to 11 cycles. TCRdb independently ran MiXCR on the 5' RACE reads; one entry per CDR3 protein. The data show 550,000 to 650,000 distinct CDR3 sequences, approximately 30% seen once. This clonotype was obtained from a woman aged 80 or over in good health. This chain links TRBV6-5 with TRBJ2-5; D is perhaps TRBD1 or TRBD2 (5 bases each). The J call may be in error: the DNA end matches TRBJ2-7 better. Sequenced material: blood. This chain's CDR3 is CASSPGTCEQYF. In nucleotides, the CDR3 is TGTGCCAGCAGCCCTGGGACCTGCGAGCAGTACTTC.